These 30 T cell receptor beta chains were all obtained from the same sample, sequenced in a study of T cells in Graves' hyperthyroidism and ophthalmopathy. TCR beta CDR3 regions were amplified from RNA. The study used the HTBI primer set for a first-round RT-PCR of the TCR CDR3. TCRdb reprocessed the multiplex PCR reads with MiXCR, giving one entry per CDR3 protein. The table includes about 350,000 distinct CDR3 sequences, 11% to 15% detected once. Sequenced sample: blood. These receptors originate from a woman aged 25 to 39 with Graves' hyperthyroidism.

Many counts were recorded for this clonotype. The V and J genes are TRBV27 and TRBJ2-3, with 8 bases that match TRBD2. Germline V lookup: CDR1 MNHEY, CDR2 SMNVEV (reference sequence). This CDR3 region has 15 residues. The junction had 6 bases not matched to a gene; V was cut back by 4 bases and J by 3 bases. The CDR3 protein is CASSSPGTSTDTQYF. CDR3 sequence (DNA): TGTGCCAGCAGTTCCCCCGGGACTAGTACAGATACGCAGTATTTT.

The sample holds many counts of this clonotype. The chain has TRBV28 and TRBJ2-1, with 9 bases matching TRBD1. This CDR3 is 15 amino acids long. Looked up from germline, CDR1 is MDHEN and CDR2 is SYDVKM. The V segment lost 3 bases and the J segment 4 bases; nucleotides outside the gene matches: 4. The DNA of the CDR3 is TGTGCCAGCAGTTTTCACAGGGGGCATTACAATGAGCAGTTCTTC. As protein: CASSFHRGHYNEQFF.

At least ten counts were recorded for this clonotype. The CDR3, as DNA: TGTGCCAGCAGGATGACGGGTGCTATGTGGCCCCAGCATTTT. Protein: CASRMTGAMWPQHF. The genes are TRBV28 and TRBJ1-5; D is ambiguous. The CDR3 sequence is 14 residues long. Germline CDR1 is MDHEN and CDR2 is SYDVKM. V was trimmed by 6 bases and J by 9 bases, leaving 18 bases between them.

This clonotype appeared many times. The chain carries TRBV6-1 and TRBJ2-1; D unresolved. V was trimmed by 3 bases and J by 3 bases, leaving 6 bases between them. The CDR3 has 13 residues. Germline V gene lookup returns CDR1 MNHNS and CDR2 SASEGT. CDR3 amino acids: CASSDPRYNEQFF. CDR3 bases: TGTGCCAGCAGTGATCCCCGCTACAATGAGCAGTTCTTC.

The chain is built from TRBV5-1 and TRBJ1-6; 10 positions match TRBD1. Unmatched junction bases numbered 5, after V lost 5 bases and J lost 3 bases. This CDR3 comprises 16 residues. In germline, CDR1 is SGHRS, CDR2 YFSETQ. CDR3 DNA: TGCGCCAGCAGTTCCGGGACAGGGGTCTATAATTCACCCCTCCACTTT. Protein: CASSSGTGVYNSPLHF.

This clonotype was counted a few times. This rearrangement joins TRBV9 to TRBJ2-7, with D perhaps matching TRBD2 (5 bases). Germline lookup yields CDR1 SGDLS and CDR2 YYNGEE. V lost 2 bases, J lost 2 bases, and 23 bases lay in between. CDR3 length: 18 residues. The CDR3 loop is CASSVNKLVTSYPYEQYF. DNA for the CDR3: TGTGCCAGCAGCGTCAATAAACTAGTCACGAGTTACCCCTACGAGCAGTACTTC. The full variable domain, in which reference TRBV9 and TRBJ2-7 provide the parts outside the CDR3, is DSGVTQTPKHLITATGQRVTLRCSPRSGDLSVYWYQQSLDQGLQFLIQYYNGEERAKGNILERFSAQQFPDLHSELNLSSLELGDSALYFCASSVNKLVTSYPYEQYFGPGTRLTVT.

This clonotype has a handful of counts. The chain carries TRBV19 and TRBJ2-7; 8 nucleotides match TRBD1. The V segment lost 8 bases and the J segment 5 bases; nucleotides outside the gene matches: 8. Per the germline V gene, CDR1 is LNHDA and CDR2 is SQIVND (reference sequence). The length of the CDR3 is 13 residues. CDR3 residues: CASGDRSIDEQYF. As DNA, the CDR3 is TGTGCCAGTGGGGACAGGTCCATCGACGAGCAGTACTTC.

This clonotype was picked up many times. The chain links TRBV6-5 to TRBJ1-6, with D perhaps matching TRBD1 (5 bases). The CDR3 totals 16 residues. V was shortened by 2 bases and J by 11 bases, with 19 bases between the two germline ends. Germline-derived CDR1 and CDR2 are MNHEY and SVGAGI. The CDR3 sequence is CASSYTSSREGAPLHF. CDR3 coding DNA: TGTGCCAGCAGTTACACGTCATCCAGGGAAGGGGCACCCCTCCACTTT.

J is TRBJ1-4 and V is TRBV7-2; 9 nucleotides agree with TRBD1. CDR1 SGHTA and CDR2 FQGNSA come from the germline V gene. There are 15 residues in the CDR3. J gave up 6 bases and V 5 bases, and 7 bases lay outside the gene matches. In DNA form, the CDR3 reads TGTGCCAGCAGCCTACCGGGACAGGGCCATGAAAAACTGTTTTTT. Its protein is CASSLPGQGHEKLFF.

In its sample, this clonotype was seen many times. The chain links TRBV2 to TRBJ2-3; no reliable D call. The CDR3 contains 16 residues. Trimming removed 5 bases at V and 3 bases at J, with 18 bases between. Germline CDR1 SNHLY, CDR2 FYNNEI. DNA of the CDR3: TGTGCCAGCAGTCCCGAAATGCTCGCGCCGACAGATACGCAGTATTTT. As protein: CASSPEMLAPTDTQYF.

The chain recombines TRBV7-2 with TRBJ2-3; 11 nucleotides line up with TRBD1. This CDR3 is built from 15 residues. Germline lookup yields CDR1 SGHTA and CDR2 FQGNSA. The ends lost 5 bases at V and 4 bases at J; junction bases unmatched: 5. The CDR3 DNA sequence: TGTGCCAGCAGCCAGGGACAGGGGGAGGCAGATACGCAGTATTTT. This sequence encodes CASSQGQGEADTQYF.

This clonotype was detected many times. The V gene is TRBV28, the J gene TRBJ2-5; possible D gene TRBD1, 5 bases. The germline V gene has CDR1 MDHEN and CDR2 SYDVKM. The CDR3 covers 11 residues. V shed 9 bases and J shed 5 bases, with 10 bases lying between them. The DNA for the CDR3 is TGTGCCAGTAGCAGGGCGGAGACCCAGTACTTC. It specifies CASSRAETQYF.

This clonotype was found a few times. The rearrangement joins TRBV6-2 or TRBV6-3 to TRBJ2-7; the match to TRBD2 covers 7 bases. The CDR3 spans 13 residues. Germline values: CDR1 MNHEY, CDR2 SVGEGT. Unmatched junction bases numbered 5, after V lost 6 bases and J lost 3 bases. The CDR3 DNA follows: TGTGCCAGCAGCTTCTGGGACTACTACGAGCAGTACTTC. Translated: CASSFWDYYEQYF.

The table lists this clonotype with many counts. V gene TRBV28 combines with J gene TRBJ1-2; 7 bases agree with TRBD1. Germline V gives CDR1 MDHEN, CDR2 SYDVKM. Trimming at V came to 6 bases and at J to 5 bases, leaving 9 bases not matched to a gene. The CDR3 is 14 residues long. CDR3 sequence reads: CASRDREELYGYTF. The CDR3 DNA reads TGTGCCAGCAGAGACAGGGAAGAGTTGTATGGCTACACCTTC.

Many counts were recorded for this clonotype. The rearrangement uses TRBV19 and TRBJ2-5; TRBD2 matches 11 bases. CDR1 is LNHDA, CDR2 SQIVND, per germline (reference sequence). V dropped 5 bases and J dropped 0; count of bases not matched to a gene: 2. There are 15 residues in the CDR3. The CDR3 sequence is CASSPTSGNQETQYF. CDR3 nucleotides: TGTGCCAGTAGTCCGACTAGCGGGAACCAAGAGACCCAGTACTTC.

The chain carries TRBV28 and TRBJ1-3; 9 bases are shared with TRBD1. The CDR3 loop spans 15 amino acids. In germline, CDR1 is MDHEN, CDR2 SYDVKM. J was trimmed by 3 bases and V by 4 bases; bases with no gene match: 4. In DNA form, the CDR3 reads TGTGCCAGCAGTTCGGGACAGGGCTTTGGAAACACCATATATTTT. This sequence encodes CASSSGQGFGNTIYF.

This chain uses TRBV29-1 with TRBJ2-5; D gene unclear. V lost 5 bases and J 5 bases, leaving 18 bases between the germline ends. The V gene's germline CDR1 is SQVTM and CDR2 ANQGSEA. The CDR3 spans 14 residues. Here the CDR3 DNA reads TGCAGCGTTAAATTCTTCTCTTTTGGGGAGACCCAGTACTTC. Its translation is CSVKFFSFGETQYF.

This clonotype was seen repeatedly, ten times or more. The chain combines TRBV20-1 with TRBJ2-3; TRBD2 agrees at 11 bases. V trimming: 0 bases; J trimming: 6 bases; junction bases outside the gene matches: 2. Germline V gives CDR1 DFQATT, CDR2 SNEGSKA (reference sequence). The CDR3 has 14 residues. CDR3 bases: TGCAGTGCTAGAGAACTAGCGGGAGTGGATACGCAGTATTTT. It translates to CSARELAGVDTQYF.

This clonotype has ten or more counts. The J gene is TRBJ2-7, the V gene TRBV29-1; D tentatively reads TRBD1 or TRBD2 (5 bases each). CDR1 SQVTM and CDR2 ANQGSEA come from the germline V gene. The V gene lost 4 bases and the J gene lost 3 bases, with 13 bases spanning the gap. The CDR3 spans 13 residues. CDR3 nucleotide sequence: TGCAGCGTTGGTTCCCGGGGCTACTACGAGCAGTACTTC. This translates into CSVGSRGYYEQYF.

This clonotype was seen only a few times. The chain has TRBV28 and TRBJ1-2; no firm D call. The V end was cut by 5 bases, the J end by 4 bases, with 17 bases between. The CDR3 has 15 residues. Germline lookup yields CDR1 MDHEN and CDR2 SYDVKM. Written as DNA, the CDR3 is TGTGCCAGCAGTCCAGCGAGGACGAGTCGCTATGGCTACACCTTC. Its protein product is CASSPARTSRYGYTF.

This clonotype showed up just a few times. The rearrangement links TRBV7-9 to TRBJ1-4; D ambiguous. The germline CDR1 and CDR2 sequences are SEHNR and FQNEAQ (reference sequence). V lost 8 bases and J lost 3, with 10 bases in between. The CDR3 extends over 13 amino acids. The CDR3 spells CASPGSANEKLFF. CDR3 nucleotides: TGTGCCAGCCCGGGTTCGGCTAATGAAAAACTGTTTTTT.

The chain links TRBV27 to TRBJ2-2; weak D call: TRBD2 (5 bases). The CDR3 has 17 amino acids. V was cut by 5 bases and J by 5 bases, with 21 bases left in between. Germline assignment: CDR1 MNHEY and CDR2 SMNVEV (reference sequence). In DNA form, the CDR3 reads TGTGCCAGCAGTCTGTCTCCAACTAGAATGAGGACCGGGGAGCTGTTTTTT. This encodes CASSLSPTRMRTGELFF.

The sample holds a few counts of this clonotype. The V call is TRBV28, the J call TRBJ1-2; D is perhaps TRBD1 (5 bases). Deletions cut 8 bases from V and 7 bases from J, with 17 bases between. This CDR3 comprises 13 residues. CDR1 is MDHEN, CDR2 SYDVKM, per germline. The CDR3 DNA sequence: TGTGCCAGCCTGGCAGGGATCCAGGGTGGCTACACCTTC. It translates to CASLAGIQGGYTF.

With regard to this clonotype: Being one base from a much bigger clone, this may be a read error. CDR3 amino acids: CASSPRGAYNEQFF. CDR3 DNA sequence: TGTGCCAGCAGCCCCAGGGGGGCCTACAATGAGCAGTTCTTC. The rearrangement links TRBV7-9 to TRBJ2-1; maybe TRBD1 (7 bases). Deletions cut 5 bases from V and 2 bases from J, with 10 bases between. CDR3 length: 14 amino acids. Germline lookup yields CDR1 SEHNR and CDR2 FQNEAQ (reference sequence).

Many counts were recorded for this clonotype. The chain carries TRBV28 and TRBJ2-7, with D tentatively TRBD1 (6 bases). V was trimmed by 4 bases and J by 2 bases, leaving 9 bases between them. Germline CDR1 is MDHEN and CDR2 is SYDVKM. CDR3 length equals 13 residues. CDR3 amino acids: CASSSTGTYEQYF. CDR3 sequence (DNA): TGTGCCAGCAGTTCAACAGGGACCTACGAGCAGTACTTC.

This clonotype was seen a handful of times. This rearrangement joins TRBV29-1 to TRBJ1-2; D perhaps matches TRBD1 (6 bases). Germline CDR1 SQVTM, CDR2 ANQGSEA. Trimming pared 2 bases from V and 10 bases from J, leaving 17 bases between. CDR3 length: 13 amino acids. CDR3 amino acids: CSVENSPGAAYTF. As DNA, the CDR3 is TGCAGCGTTGAAAATTCTCCGGGGGCCGCCTACACCTTC. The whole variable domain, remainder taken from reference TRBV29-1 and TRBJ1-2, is SAVISQKPSRDICQRGTSLTIQCQVDSQVTMMFWYRQQPGQSLTLIATANQGSEATYESGFVIDKFPISRPNLTFSTLTVSNMSPEDSSIYLCSVENSPGAAYTFGSGTRLTVV.

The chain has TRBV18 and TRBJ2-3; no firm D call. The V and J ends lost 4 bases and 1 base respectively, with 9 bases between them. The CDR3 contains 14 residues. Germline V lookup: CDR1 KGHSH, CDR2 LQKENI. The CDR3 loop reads CASSQVQGTDTQYF. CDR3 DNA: TGTGCCAGCTCACAAGTGCAGGGCACAGATACGCAGTATTTT.

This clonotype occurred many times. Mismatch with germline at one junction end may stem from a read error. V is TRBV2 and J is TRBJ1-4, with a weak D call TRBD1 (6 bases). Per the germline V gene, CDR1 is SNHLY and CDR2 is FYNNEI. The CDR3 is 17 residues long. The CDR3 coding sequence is TGTGCCAGCAGCGAAGACAGGATTGGATTTACTAATGAAAAACTGTTTTTT. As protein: CASSEDRIGFTNEKLFF.

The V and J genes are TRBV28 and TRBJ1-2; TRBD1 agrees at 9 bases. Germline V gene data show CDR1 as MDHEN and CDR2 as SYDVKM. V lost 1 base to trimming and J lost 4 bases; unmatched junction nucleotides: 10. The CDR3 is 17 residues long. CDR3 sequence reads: CASSLFPRDRVSYGYTF. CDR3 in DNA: TGTGCCAGCAGTTTATTCCCCCGGGACAGGGTGTCCTATGGCTACACCTTC.

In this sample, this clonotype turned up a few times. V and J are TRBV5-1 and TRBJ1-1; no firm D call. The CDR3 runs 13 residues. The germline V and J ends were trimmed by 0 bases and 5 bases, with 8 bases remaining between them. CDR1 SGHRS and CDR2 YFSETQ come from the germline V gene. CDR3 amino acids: CASSLERQTEAFF. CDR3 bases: TGCGCCAGCAGCTTGGAAAGGCAGACTGAAGCTTTCTTT.